The rows below give T cell receptor beta chains drawn from one sample of a study of blood T cell repertoires in COVID-19. Some clones are missing from TCRdb's copy, which holds only in-frame ones; the method was immunoSEQ multiplex PCR. The sample includes a few hundred thousand clones, around 88% of them seen just once. Sequencing was carried out using PBMCs or T cells enriched from blood (not recorded which). The receptors stem from a middle-aged woman who had recovered from COVID-19. Both conserved end residues are part of each CDR3. D genes are given only for firm matches.

d_call j_call cdr3_length v_call cdr3_aa
TRBD1 TRBJ1-5 14 TRBV6-5 CASIRDRVNQPQHF
TRBD2 TRBJ2-7 13 TRBV28 CASRLAGGYEQYF
. TRBJ2-7 15 TRBV28 CASSLSRLRGSEQYF
. TRBJ1-2 12 TRBV6-2/TRBV6-3 CASSPGEGGYTF
TRBD2 TRBJ2-7 14 TRBV3-1/TRBV3-2 CASSRLAGLYEQYF
TRBD1 TRBJ1-3 14 TRBV5-1 CASRTGDSGNTIYF
. TRBJ1-2 12 TRBV6-7 CASVGVGWGYTF
TRBD2 TRBJ2-7 17 TRBV7-2 CASSLAFSSGSSYEQYF
. TRBJ2-1 15 TRBV9 CASSVDGTPNNEQFF
. TRBJ1-1 11 TRBV12-3/TRBV12-4 CASSSGMKAFF
. TRBJ2-1 14 TRBV3-1/TRBV3-2 CASSRGNLYNEQFF
. TRBJ2-4 14 TRBV7-9 CASSFAQTENIQYF
. TRBJ2-5 16 TRBV19 CASSGGAAGPEETQYF
TRBD2 TRBJ2-7 15 TRBV28 CASSPGTSGPYEQYF
TRBD2 TRBJ2-1 17 TRBV5-1 CASSLSARTSGDNEQFF
TRBD1 TRBJ2-2 16 TRBV2 CASREGGTGDTGELFF
. TRBJ2-7 14 TRBV28 CASWKGLDSYEQYF
. TRBJ1-5 15 TRBV6-5 CASNTQGGYGQPQHF
TRBD2 TRBJ2-1 13 TRBV30 CAWSEVAGDEQFF
TRBD2 TRBJ2-1 17 TRBV10-3 CAISDSSGVPSYNEQFF
. TRBJ2-2 15 TRBV15 CATRRGALNTGELFF
. TRBJ2-1 15 TRBV5-1 CASSASGPTYNEQFF
. TRBJ2-6 14 TRBV7-9 CASRWEFGANVLTF
TRBD2 TRBJ2-1 16 TRBV5-1 CASSLLGTSATIEQFF
. TRBJ1-2 14 TRBV28 CATVGSGDNYGYTF
. TRBJ1-1 14 TRBV4-1 CASSQVGGSPEAFF
TRBD1 TRBJ2-7 14 TRBV30 CAWSGTGGTYEQYF
TRBD1 TRBJ1-1 13 TRBV6-4 CASRLTGRTEAFF
TRBD2 TRBJ2-1 14 TRBV24-1 CATGTSKSYNEQFF
. TRBJ1-1 13 TRBV12-3/TRBV12-4 CASTLTRYTEAFF
TRBD1 TRBJ2-7 14 TRBV7-2 CASSRDRPSYEQYF
TRBD1 TRBJ2-2 15 TRBV28 CASSRIGQGYRELFF
TRBD2 TRBJ2-1 17 TRBV13 CASSPDLAGQDPHEQFF
TRBD1 TRBJ2-7 14 TRBV5-1 CASSPSGQAYEQYF
TRBD2 TRBJ2-1 13 TRBV24-1 CATASGGRNEQFF
. TRBJ1-3 14 TRBV3-1/TRBV3-2 CASSQDSGINTIYF
. TRBJ2-7 14 TRBV27 CASDSGQQPGEQYF
TRBD1 TRBJ1-1 14 TRBV15 CATSRADRGTEAFF
TRBD2 TRBJ2-5 14 TRBV6-5 CASSPSGSGETQYF
. TRBJ2-7 15 TRBV5-4 CASSLLESSTYEQYF
TRBD2 TRBJ2-7 16 TRBV28 CASSLGGGLAGGEQYF
. TRBJ2-1 12 TRBV7-8 CASRLLGDEQFF
TRBD2 TRBJ2-1 17 TRBV9 CASSVGPRTSGSYEQFF
. TRBJ2-3 16 TRBV27 CASSPKTGVGTDTQYF
TRBD1 TRBJ1-2 12 TRBV6-6 CASRTGDYGYTF
. TRBJ2-3 14 TRBV7-9 CASSLGLATDTQYF
TRBD1 TRBJ1-2 13 TRBV12-3/TRBV12-4 CASSDRGRRGYTF
. TRBJ1-5 10 TRBV20-1 CSAGPQPQHF
TRBD1 TRBJ2-2 15 TRBV5-6 CASSYRTGVTGELFF